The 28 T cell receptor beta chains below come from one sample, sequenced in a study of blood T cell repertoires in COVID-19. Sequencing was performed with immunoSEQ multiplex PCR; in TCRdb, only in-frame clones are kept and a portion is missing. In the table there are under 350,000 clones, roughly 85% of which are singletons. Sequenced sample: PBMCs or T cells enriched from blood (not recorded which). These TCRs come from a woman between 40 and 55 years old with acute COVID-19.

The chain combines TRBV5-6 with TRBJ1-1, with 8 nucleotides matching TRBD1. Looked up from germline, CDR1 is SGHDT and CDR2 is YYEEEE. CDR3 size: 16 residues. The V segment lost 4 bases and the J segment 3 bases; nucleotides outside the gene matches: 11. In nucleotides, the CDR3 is TGTGCCAGCAGCCCCGGTCCTGGACAGGGTGACACTGAAGCTTTCTTT. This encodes CASSPGPGQGDTEAFF.

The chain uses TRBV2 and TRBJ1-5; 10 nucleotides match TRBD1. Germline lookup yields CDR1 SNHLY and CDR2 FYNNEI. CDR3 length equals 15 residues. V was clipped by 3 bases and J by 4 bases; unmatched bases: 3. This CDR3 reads CASSEMDRGNQPQHF. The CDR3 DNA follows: TGTGCCAGCAGTGAGATGGACAGGGGGAATCAGCCCCAGCATTTT.

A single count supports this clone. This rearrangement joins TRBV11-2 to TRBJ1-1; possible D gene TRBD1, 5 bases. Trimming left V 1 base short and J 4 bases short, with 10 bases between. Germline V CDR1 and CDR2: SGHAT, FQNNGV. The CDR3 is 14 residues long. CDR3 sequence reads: CASSLVSGGTEAFF. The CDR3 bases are TGTGCCAGCAGCTTAGTCTCCGGGGGCACTGAAGCTTTCTTT.

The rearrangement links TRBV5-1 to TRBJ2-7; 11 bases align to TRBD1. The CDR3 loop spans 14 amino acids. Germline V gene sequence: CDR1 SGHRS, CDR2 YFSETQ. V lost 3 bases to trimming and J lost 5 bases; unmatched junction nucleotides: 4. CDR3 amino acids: CASSSGDRGNEQYF. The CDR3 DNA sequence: TGCGCCAGCAGCTCGGGGGACAGGGGGAACGAGCAGTACTTC.

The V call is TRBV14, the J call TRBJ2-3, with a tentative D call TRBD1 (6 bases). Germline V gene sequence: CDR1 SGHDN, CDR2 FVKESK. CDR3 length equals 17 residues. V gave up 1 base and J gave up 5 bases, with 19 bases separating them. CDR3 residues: CASSQVSLGHFVDTQYF. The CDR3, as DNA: TGTGCCAGCAGCCAAGTCTCCCTGGGACATTTCGTAGATACGCAGTATTTT.

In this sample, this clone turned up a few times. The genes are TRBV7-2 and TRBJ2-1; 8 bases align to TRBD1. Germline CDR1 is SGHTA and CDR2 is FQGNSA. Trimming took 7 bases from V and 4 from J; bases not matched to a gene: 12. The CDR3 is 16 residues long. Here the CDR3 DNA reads TGTGCCAGCAACTCACTACCGGGACAGGATTACAATGAGCAGTTCTTC. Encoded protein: CASNSLPGQDYNEQFF.

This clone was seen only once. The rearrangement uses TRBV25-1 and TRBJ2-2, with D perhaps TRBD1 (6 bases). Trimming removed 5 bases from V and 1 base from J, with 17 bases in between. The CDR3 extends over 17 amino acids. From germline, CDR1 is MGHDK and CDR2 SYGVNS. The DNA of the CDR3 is TGTGCCAGCAGTTCAGTGTCTAACAGGGTGAACACCGGGGAGCTGTTTTTT. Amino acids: CASSSVSNRVNTGELFF.

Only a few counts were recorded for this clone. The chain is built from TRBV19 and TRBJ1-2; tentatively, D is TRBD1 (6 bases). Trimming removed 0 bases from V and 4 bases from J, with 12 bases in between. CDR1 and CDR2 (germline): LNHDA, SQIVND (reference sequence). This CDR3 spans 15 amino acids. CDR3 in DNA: TGTGCCAGTAGTATAGATCGGGGACAAACCTATGGCTACACCTTC. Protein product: CASSIDRGQTYGYTF.

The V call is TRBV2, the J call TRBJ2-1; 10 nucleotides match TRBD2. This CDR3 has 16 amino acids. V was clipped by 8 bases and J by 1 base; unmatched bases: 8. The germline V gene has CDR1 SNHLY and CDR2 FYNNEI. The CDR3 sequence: CASLSSGRGSYNEQFF. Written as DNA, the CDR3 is TGTGCCAGCCTATCTAGCGGGAGAGGTTCCTACAATGAGCAGTTCTTC.

The CDR3 DNA reads as TGCGCCAGCAGCCAGGGCCCTGACGAGCAGTACTTC. Its protein product is CASSQGPDEQYF. The genes are TRBV4-3 and TRBJ2-7; D not certain. The CDR3 is 12 amino acids. In germline, CDR1 is LGHNA, CDR2 YSLEER. Trimming took off 3 bases at V and 5 bases at J, with 8 bases between the two ends.

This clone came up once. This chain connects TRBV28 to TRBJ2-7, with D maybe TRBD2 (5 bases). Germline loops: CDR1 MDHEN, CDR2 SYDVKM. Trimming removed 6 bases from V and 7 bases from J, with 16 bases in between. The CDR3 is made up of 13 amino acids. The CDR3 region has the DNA TGTGCCAGCAGCCCCGAAGTTCCGGGGGAGCAGTACTTC. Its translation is CASSPEVPGEQYF.

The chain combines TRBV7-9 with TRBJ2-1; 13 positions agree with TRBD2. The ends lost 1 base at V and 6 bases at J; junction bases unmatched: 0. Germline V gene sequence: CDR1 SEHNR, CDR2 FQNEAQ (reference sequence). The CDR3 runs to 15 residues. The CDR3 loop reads CASSLGLAGGNEQFF. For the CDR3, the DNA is TGTGCCAGCAGCTTAGGACTAGCGGGAGGCAATGAGCAGTTCTTC.

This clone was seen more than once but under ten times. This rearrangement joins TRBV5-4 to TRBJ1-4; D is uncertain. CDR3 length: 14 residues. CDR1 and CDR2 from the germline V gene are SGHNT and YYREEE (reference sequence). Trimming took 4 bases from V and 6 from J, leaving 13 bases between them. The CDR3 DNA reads TGTGCCAGCAGCCTGAATACAGACCATGAAAAACTGTTTTTT. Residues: CASSLNTDHEKLFF.

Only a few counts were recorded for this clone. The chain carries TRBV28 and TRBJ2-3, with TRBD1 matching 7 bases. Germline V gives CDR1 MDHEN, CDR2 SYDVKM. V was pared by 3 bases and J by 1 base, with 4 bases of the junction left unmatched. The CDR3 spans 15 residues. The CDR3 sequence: CASSFFGQGTDTQYF. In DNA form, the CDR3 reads TGTGCCAGCAGTTTTTTCGGACAGGGCACAGATACGCAGTATTTT.

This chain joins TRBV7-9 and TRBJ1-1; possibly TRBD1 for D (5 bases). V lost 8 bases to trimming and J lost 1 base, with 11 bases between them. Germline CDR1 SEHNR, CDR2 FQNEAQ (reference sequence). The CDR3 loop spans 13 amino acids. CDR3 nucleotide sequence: TGTGCCAGCGCCACAAGGGGGAACACTGAAGCTTTCTTT. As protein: CASATRGNTEAFF. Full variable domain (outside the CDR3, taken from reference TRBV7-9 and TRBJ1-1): DTGVSQNPRHKITKRGQNVTFRCDPISEHNRLYWYRQTLGQGPEFLTYFQNEAQLEKSRLLSDRFSAERPKGSFSTLEIQRTEQGDSAMYLCASATRGNTEAFFGQGTRLTVV.

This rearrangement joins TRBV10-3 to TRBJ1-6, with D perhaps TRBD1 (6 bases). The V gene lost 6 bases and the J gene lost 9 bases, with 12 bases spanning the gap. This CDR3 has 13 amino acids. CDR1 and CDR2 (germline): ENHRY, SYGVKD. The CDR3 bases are TGTGCCATCAGAGCTGACAGGACTTCACCCCTCCACTTT. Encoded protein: CAIRADRTSPLHF.

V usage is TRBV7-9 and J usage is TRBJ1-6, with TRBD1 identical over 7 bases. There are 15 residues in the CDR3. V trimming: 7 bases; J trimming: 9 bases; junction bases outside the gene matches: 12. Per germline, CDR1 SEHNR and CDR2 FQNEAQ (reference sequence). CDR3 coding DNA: TGTGCCAGCACTGGACTCGGGACAGAAATTTCACCCCTCCACTTT. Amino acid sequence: CASTGLGTEISPLHF.

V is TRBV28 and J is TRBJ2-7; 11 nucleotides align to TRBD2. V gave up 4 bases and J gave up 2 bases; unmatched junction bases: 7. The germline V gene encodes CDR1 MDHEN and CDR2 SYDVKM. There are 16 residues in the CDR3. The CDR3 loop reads CASSSPIAGGPYEQYF. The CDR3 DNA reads TGTGCCAGCAGTTCGCCCATAGCGGGAGGGCCCTACGAGCAGTACTTC.

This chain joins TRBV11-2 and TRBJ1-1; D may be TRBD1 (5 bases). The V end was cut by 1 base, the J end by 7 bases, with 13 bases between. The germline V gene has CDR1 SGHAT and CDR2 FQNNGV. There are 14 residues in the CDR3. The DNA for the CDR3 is TGTGCCAGCAGCTTAGGTGGCAAGGGGAATGAAGCTTTCTTT. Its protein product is CASSLGGKGNEAFF.

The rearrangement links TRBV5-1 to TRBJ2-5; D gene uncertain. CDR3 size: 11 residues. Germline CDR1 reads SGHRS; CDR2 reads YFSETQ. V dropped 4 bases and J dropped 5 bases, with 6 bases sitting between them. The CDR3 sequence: CASSAEETQYF. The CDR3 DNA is TGCGCCAGCAGCGCGGAGGAGACCCAGTACTTC.

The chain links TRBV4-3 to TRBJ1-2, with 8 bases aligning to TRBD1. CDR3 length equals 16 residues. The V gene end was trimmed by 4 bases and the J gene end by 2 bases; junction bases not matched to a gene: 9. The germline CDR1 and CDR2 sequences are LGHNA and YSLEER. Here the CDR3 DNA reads TGCGCCAGCAGCCTAAAGACGGGACAGGAAAACTATGGCTACACCTTC. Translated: CASSLKTGQENYGYTF.

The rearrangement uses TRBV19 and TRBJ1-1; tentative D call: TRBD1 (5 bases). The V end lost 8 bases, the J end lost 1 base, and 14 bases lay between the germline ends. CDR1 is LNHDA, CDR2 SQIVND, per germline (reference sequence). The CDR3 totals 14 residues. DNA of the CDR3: TGTGCCAGTCGTGGGGCTCACAGGAACACTGAAGCTTTCTTT. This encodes CASRGAHRNTEAFF.

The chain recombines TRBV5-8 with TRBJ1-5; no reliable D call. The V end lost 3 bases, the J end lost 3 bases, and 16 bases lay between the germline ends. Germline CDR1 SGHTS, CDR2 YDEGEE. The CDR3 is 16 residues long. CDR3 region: CASSSQEVKVNQPQHF. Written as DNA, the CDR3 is TGTGCCAGCAGCTCTCAGGAAGTCAAGGTCAATCAGCCCCAGCATTTT.

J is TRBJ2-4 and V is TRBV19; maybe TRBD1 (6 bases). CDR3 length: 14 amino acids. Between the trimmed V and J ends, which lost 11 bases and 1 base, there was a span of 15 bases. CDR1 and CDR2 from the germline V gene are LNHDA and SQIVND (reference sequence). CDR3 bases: TGTGCCGCTGGGGGCGGCACCGCCAAAAACATTCAGTACTTC. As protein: CAAGGGTAKNIQYF.

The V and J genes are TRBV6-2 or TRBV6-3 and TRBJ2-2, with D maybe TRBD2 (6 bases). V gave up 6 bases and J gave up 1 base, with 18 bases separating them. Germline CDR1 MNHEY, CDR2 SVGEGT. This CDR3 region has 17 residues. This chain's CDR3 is CASSPRRESRNTGELFF. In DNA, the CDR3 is TGTGCCAGCAGCCCAAGGCGGGAATCACGGAACACCGGGGAGCTGTTTTTT.

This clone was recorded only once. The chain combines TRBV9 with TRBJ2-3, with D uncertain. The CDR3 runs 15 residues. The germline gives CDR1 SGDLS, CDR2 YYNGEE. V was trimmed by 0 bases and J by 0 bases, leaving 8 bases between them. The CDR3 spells CASSVGPGSTDTQYF. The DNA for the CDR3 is TGTGCCAGCAGCGTAGGTCCCGGGAGCACAGATACGCAGTATTTT.

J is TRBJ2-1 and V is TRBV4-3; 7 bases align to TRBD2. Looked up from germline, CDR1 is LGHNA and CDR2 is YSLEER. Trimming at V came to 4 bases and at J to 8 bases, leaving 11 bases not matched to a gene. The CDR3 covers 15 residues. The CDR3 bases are TGCGCCAGCAGCCCTGGGAGGGAGATTTATGATGAGCAGTTCTTC. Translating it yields CASSPGREIYDEQFF.

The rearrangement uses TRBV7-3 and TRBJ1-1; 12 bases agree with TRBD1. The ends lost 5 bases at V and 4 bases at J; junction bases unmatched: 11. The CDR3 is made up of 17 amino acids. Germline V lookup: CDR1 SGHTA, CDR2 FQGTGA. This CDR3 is CASSPGQGAPRGTEAFF. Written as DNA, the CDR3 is TGTGCCAGCAGCCCGGGACAGGGGGCGCCCCGGGGCACTGAAGCTTTCTTT.